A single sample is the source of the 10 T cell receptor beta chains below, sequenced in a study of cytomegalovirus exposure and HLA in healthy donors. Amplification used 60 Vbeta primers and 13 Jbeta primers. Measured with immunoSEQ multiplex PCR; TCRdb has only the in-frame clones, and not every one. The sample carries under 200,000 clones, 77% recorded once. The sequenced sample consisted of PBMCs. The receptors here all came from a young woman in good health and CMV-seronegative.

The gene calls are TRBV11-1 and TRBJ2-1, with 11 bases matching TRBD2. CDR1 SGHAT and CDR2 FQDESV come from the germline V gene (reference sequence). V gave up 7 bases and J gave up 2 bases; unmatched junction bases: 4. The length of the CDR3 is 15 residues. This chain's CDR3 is CASTQLAGAYNEQFF. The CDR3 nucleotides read TGTGCCAGCACCCAACTAGCGGGGGCCTACAATGAGCAGTTCTTC.

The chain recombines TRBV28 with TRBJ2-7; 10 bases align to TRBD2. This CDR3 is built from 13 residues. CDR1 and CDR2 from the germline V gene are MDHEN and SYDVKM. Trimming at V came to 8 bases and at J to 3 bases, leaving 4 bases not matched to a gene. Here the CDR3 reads CASDSGGNYEQYF. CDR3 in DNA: TGTGCCAGCGATAGCGGGGGGAACTACGAGCAGTACTTC. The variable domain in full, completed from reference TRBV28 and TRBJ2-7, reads DVKVTQSSRYLVKRTGEKVFLECVQDMDHENMFWYRQDPGLGLRLIYFSYDVKMKEKGDIPEGYSVSREKKERFSLILESASTNQTSMYLCASDSGGNYEQYFGPGTRLTVT.

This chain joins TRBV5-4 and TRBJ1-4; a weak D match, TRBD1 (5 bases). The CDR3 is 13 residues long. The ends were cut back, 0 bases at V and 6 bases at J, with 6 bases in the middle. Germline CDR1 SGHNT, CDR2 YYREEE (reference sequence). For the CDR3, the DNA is TGTGCCAGCAGCTTGGTAGGGGATGAAAAACTGTTTTTT. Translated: CASSLVGDEKLFF.

The DNA for the CDR3 is TGTGCCAGCAGCTTATTTATCACAGATACGCAGTATTTT. It specifies CASSLFITDTQYF. The V gene is TRBV11-2, the J gene TRBJ2-3; D gene uncertain. The germline CDR1 and CDR2 sequences are SGHAT and FQNNGV. There are 13 residues in the CDR3. V lost 2 bases and J lost 2, with 5 bases in between.

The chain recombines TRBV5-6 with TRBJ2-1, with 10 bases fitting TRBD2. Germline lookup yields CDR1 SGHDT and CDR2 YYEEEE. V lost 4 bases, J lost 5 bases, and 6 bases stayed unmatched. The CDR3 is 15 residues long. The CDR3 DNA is TGTGCCAGCAGCCCTCTAGCGGGGGCCCACAATGAGCAGTTCTTC. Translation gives CASSPLAGAHNEQFF.

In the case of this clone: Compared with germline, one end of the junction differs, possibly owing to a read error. The CDR3 bases are TGTGCCAGCAGAGATCTTTTCCTTGACAGGGGGCCCATCTTC. It yields the protein CASRDLFLDRGPIF. V gene TRBV6-1 combines with J gene TRBJ2-7, with 10 nucleotides matching TRBD1. The CDR3 contains 14 residues. The germline gives CDR1 MNHNS, CDR2 SASEGT.

DNA of the CDR3: TGTGCCAGCAGTTATACAGGGGGGGATGGCTACACCTTC. Its protein product is CASSYTGGDGYTF. The chain joins TRBV27 to TRBJ1-2; TRBD1 agrees at 8 bases. Germline lookup yields CDR1 MNHEY and CDR2 SMNVEV (reference sequence). V was clipped by 4 bases and J by 6 bases; unmatched bases: 4. The CDR3 runs 13 residues.

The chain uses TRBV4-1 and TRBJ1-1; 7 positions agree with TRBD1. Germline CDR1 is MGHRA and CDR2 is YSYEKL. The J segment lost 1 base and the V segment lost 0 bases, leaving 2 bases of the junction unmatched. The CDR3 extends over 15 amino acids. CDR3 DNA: TGCGCCAGCAGCCAAGAGGGACAGTGGAACACTGAAGCTTTCTTT. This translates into CASSQEGQWNTEAFF.

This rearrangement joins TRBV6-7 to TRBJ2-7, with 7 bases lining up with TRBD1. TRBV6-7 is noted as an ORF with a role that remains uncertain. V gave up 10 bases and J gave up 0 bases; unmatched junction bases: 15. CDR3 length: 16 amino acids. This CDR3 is CAILPHRGQTSYEQYF. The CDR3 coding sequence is TGTGCCATCCTTCCCCACCGGGGACAGACCTCCTACGAGCAGTACTTC.

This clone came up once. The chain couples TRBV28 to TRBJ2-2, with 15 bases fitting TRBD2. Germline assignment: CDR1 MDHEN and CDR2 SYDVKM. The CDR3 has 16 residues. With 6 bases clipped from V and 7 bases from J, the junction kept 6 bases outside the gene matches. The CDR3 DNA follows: TGTGCCAGCAGAGATGGACTAGCGGGGGGGCACGGGGAGCTGTTTTTT. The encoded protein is CASRDGLAGGHGELFF.